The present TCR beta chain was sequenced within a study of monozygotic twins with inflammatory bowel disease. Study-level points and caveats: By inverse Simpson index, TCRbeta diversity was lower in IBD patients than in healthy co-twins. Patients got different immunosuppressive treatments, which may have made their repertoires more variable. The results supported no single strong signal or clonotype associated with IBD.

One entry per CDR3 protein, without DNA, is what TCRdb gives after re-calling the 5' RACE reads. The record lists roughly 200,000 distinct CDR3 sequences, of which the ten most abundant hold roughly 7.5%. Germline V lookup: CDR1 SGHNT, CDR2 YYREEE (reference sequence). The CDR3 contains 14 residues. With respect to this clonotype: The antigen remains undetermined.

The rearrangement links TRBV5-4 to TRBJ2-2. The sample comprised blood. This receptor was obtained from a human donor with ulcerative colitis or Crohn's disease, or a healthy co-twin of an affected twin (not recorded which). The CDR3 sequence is CASSSDRVSGELFF.